Presented here are 14 T cell receptor beta chains from one specimen sequenced in a study of cytomegalovirus exposure and HLA in healthy donors. This PCR relied on a set of 60 Vbeta primers and 13 Jbeta primers. Assay used: immunoSEQ multiplex PCR; TCRdb lists only in-frame clones, some missing. Here the sample spans about 170,000 clones, approximately 73% being singletons. Sequenced: PBMCs. The origin of the receptors is a woman aged 18-29 years in good health and CMV-seropositive.

The chain recombines TRBV27 with TRBJ1-6, with D possibly TRBD1 on 5 matching bases. CDR3 size: 12 residues. V was pared by 6 bases and J by 7 bases, with 7 bases between. Germline assignment: CDR1 MNHEY and CDR2 SMNVEV (reference sequence). The CDR3 is CASSNRNSPLHF. The CDR3 DNA follows: TGTGCCAGCAGCAACAGGAATTCACCCCTCCACTTT.

The chain employs TRBV14 and TRBJ2-3; D might be TRBD2 (6 bases). The CDR3 loop spans 14 amino acids. CDR1 and CDR2 from the germline V gene are SGHDN and FVKESK. V was trimmed by 4 bases and J by 0 bases, leaving 8 bases between them. This CDR3 is CASSLSGSTDTQYF. The CDR3 nucleotides read TGTGCCAGCAGCCTTAGCGGAAGCACAGATACGCAGTATTTT.

The gene calls are TRBV6-1 and TRBJ2-1; 8 bases agree with TRBD2. J lost 5 bases, V lost 3 bases, and 12 bases had no gene match. This CDR3 is 17 amino acids long. From germline, CDR1 is MNHNS and CDR2 SASEGT. CDR3 DNA sequence: TGTGCCAGCAGTGACGATGTGCGGCTAGCGGGTAACAATGAGCAGTTCTTC. Its translation is CASSDDVRLAGNNEQFF.

Concerning this clone itself: This same CDR3 is encoded by further DNA sequences in the sample. This chain uses TRBV6-1 with TRBJ2-7; 8 positions match TRBD1. Germline V CDR1 and CDR2: MNHNS, SASEGT. This CDR3 is built from 14 residues. V gave up 3 bases and J gave up 2 bases; unmatched junction bases: 3. Written as DNA, the CDR3 is TGTGCCAGCAGTGATGGACAGGGTCCCTACGAGCAGTACTTC. Protein product: CASSDGQGPYEQYF.

This chain's CDR3 is CATKKRDRDSPLHF. The CDR3 bases are TGTGCCACAAAAAAACGGGACAGAGATTCACCCCTCCACTTT. V and J are TRBV19 and TRBJ1-6, with 7 bases lining up with TRBD1. V was clipped by 10 bases and J by 8 bases; unmatched bases: 11. Germline CDR1 is LNHDA and CDR2 is SQIVND (reference sequence). The length of the CDR3 is 14 residues.

The chain is built from TRBV5-6 and TRBJ2-7; D remains ambiguous. Germline V gene sequence: CDR1 SGHDT, CDR2 YYEEEE. The V end was cut by 0 bases, the J end by 0 bases, with 7 bases between. The CDR3 is made up of 14 amino acids. In nucleotides, the CDR3 is TGTGCCAGCAGCTTGGCAGGAAACTCCTACGAGCAGTACTTC. Amino acids: CASSLAGNSYEQYF.

The J gene is TRBJ2-1, the V gene TRBV18; 10 bases match TRBD2. CDR3 length: 15 residues. Germline CDR1 is KGHSH and CDR2 is LQKENI. V lost 3 bases and J lost 4; bases outside the gene matches: 3. The CDR3 spells CASSPPSGGYNEQFF. The CDR3 nucleotides read TGTGCCAGCTCACCTCCTAGCGGGGGTTACAATGAGCAGTTCTTC. Complete variable domain (other parts from reference TRBV18 and TRBJ2-1): NAGVMQNPRHLVRRRGQEARLRCSPMKGHSHVYWYRQLPEEGLKFMVYLQKENIIDESGMPKERFSAEFPKEGPSILRIQQVVRGDSAAYFCASSPPSGGYNEQFFGPGTRLTVL.

The chain employs TRBV28 and TRBJ1-2; D uncertain. The ends were cut back, 5 bases at V and 4 bases at J, with 8 bases in the middle. The CDR3 has 12 amino acids. Germline V gives CDR1 MDHEN, CDR2 SYDVKM. The CDR3 spells CASSPSIYGYTF. For the CDR3, the DNA is TGTGCCAGCAGTCCAAGCATCTATGGCTACACCTTC.

The chain carries TRBV19 and TRBJ1-5; tentatively, D is TRBD1 (5 bases). The CDR3 is 14 residues long. V shed 6 bases and J shed 2 bases, with 11 bases lying between them. The germline V gene encodes CDR1 LNHDA and CDR2 SQIVND (reference sequence). The CDR3 region is CASSPGGGNQPQHF. The CDR3 DNA reads as TGTGCCAGTAGCCCCGGGGGTGGCAATCAGCCCCAGCATTTT.

This clone showed up just once. V gene TRBV11-2 combines with J gene TRBJ1-2; TRBD1 matches at 10 bases. Germline assignment: CDR1 SGHAT and CDR2 FQNNGV. This CDR3 contains 16 residues. Germline trimming cut 5 bases from V and 6 bases from J; bases unmatched to any gene: 12. CDR3: CASSRISGTGEDGYTF. As DNA, the CDR3 is TGTGCCAGCAGCCGTATAAGCGGGACAGGGGAAGATGGCTACACCTTC.

This clone was recorded a few times. This chain connects TRBV4-2 to TRBJ1-1; 7 positions agree with TRBD1. Germline V gene lookup returns CDR1 LGHNA and CDR2 YNFKEQ. With 4 bases clipped from V and 5 bases from J, the junction kept 10 bases outside the gene matches. The CDR3 runs 15 residues. Written as DNA, the CDR3 is TGTGCCAGCAGCCCTAGGACAGGTTTGGGAACTGAAGCTTTCTTT. Translation gives CASSPRTGLGTEAFF.

A few counts support this clone. This rearrangement joins TRBV11-2 to TRBJ2-3; D is unresolved. CDR1 and CDR2 from the germline V gene are SGHAT and FQNNGV. The V gene lost 0 bases and the J gene lost 0 bases, with 4 bases spanning the gap. The CDR3 is 14 residues long. The CDR3 bases are TGTGCCAGCAGCTTAGACCTTAGCACAGATACGCAGTATTTT. Translated: CASSLDLSTDTQYF.

The V and J genes are TRBV7-2 and TRBJ1-1; the D gene is possibly TRBD1 (6 bases). Looked up from germline, CDR1 is SGHTA and CDR2 is FQGNSA. This CDR3 spans 13 amino acids. Deletions cut 4 bases from V and 4 bases from J, with 10 bases between. CDR3 coding DNA: TGTGCCAGCAGCTCGCCAGGGGTCACTGAAGCTTTCTTT. It encodes CASSSPGVTEAFF.

The CDR3 region is CASSQDLSGRHSYEQYF. CDR3 DNA: TGCGCCAGCAGCCAAGATTTATCGGGGAGACATTCCTACGAGCAGTACTTC. This chain connects TRBV4-3 to TRBJ2-7, with D possibly TRBD2 on 5 matching bases. The length of the CDR3 is 17 residues. V gave up 0 bases and J gave up 1 base, with 16 bases separating them. The germline CDR1 and CDR2 sequences are LGHNA and YSLEER.